This T cell receptor beta chain was recorded in a study of T cells in women clearing cervical HPV infection. As for the study in general: Donors had HPV16-related CIN3 or worse; 2 had invasive cancer.

Overall study findings and caveats: Cases and controls were distinguished at AUC just under 0.85 by richness and V genes. Unknown T-cell numbers per sample may underlie the richness differences. Cases carried less TRBV6-7 than controls: approximately 0.1% versus 0.16%.

The CDR3 spans 15 residues. The germline V gene encodes CDR1 KGHSH and CDR2 LQKENI. In the case of this clone: Its matching antigen is unknown. The DNA ends 3 residues before the CDR3 does, and the rest of the CDR3 is filled in from the germline J gene.

The data were produced by immunoSEQ multiplex PCR, yet TCRdb's version contains in-frame clones alone and is incomplete. The sample totals tens of thousands of clones. The sequence derives from a woman between 18 and 70 years old with a cervical HPV16 infection that either progressed to CIN3+ or cleared (not recorded which). The sequencing sample was made of blood buffy coat. The V gene is TRBV18, the J gene TRBJ2-4; D is undetermined. The CDR3 loop reads CASSPSTDPNYGQYF. The CDR3 DNA, read in part, is TGTGCCAGCTCACCATCTACTGACCCTAACTATGGT.